The 12 T cell receptor beta chains presented below share a single source sample, sequenced in a study of blood T cells in healthy people across ages. Through a sample-barcoded 5' primer and a J-beta primer mix, a second PCR was run for 7 to 11 cycles. One entry per CDR3 protein, called by TCRdb with MiXCR from the 5' RACE reads. This sample yields approximately 1.5 million distinct CDR3 sequences, of which roughly a third are seen a single time; approximately 11% belongs to the top ten. Sequenced sample: blood. These receptors were obtained from a woman in her 30s in good health.

This clonotype came up a few times. The chain recombines TRBV6-1 with TRBJ2-7, with D perhaps matching TRBD1 (6 bases). V lost 3 bases, J lost 2 bases, and 11 bases lay in between. CDR1 is MNHNS, CDR2 SASEGT, per germline. The CDR3 extends over 14 amino acids. The DNA of the CDR3 is TGTGCCAGCAGTGAGGGGGCTAGGACCTACGAGCAGTACTTC. Translating gives CASSEGARTYEQYF.

This clonotype was seen at least ten times. This sequence joins TRBV25-1 and TRBJ1-1; D is undetermined. The CDR3 length is 12 residues. Trimming shortened V by 4 bases and J by 0 bases, and 3 bases separated the two germline ends. CDR1 is MGHDK, CDR2 SYGVNS, per germline. Written as DNA, the CDR3 is TGTGCCAGCAGTGGTATGAACACTGAAGCTTTCTTT. It is translated as CASSGMNTEAFF.

This clonotype was detected a few times. This chain joins TRBV4-1 and TRBJ2-3, with 9 positions matching TRBD2. With V trimmed by 1 base and J by 2 bases, 7 bases remained unmatched. The CDR3 spans 17 residues. CDR1 and CDR2 (germline): MGHRA, YSYEKL. The CDR3 DNA reads TGCGCCAGCAGCCAAGGGGCAGCGGGAGGCCCCACAGATACGCAGTATTTT. Translation gives CASSQGAAGGPTDTQYF.

The sample holds one count of this clonotype. Possible read error: a much larger clone is one base away. The chain joins TRBV29-1 to TRBJ2-1; D not resolved. Trimming shortened V by 7 bases and J by 6 bases, and 13 bases separated the two germline ends. The length of the CDR3 is 12 residues. Per germline, CDR1 SQVTM and CDR2 ANQGSEA. The CDR3 DNA is TGCAGCGCTGTAAGTGAGATCAATGAGCAGTTCTTC. Its translation: CSAVSEINEQFF.

There are a few counts of this clonotype. This chain joins TRBV28 and TRBJ2-7; TRBD2 aligns across 10 bases. Per germline, CDR1 MDHEN and CDR2 SYDVKM. V gave up 4 bases and J gave up 4 bases; unmatched junction bases: 10. The CDR3 sequence is 16 residues long. CDR3 region: CASSYLSGRAVYEQYF. The DNA for the CDR3 is TGTGCCAGCAGTTACTTAAGCGGGAGGGCCGTTTACGAGCAGTACTTC.

The genes are TRBV7-9 and TRBJ1-4, with D possibly matching TRBD1 (5 bases). V shed 5 bases and J shed 7 bases, with 20 bases lying between them. The CDR3 has 16 residues. CDR1 is SEHNR and CDR2 is FQNEAQ in the germline V gene (reference sequence). The CDR3 sequence: CASSGLSGGEAEKLFF. The CDR3 DNA reads TGTGCCAGCAGCGGCCTTAGCGGGGGAGAAGCTGAAAAACTGTTTTTT.

This chain uses TRBV2 with TRBJ1-4; D gene uncertain. Germline values: CDR1 SNHLY, CDR2 FYNNEI. The ends were cut back, 10 bases at V and 7 bases at J, with 10 bases in the middle. The CDR3 is 11 amino acids. The CDR3 sequence is CANQKGEKLFF. The CDR3 nucleotides read TGTGCCAACCAGAAAGGTGAAAAACTGTTTTTT.

As for this clonotype: One junction end does not reproduce the germline sequence, and a read error may be involved. The rearrangement links TRBV27 to TRBJ2-5, with D possibly being TRBD2 (7 bases). The assigned J gene may be wrong: the sequence end matches TRBJ2-7 better. The CDR3 has 13 residues. Germline CDR1 MNHEY, CDR2 SMNVEV (reference sequence). The DNA of the CDR3 is TGTGCCGGCAGCGCAGGGGAGGGGCCCGAGCAGTACTTC. It is translated as CAGSAGEGPEQYF.

The rearrangement links TRBV6-1 to TRBJ2-3; 8 positions agree with TRBD2. Germline loops: CDR1 MNHNS, CDR2 SASEGT. The CDR3 consists of 14 residues. V was pared by 6 bases and J by 4 bases, with 6 bases of the junction left unmatched. CDR3 sequence reads: CASSGGANPDTQYF. DNA for the CDR3: TGTGCCAGCAGCGGGGGGGCCAATCCAGATACGCAGTATTTT.

This clonotype was observed a few times. The chain has TRBV12-3 or TRBV12-4 and TRBJ2-5; 7 nucleotides line up with TRBD2. With V trimmed by 3 bases and J by 4 bases, 8 bases remained unmatched. The CDR3 sequence is 15 residues long. This chain's CDR3 is CASSLGLTGGETQYF. DNA for the CDR3: TGTGCCAGCAGTTTGGGGCTTACGGGGGGAGAGACCCAGTACTTC.

This clonotype was observed a handful of times. V usage is TRBV7-2 and J usage is TRBJ2-5; D may match TRBD1 or TRBD2 (6 bases each). Trimming took 9 bases from V and 7 from J, leaving 21 bases between them. CDR1 is SGHTA, CDR2 FQGNSA, per germline. The CDR3 has 14 residues. The CDR3 coding sequence is TGTGCCAGTAAGGGGGACTCAAGTGCGGGGACCCAGTACTTC. Its protein product is CASKGDSSAGTQYF.

This clonotype was seen only a few times. The chain employs TRBV12-3 or TRBV12-4 and TRBJ2-7; TRBD1 might be the D (6 bases). V was cut by 6 bases and J by 3 bases, with 21 bases left in between. The CDR3 has 16 residues. CDR3 residues: CASSSGLGAGFYEQYF. Here the CDR3 DNA reads TGTGCCAGCAGCAGTGGGTTGGGGGCAGGGTTCTACGAGCAGTACTTC.